The rows below give T cell receptor beta chains drawn from one sample of a study of cytotoxic CD8 clonotypes in ibrutinib-treated CLL. Assay: immunoSEQ multiplex PCR; the TCRdb copy retains only in-frame clones and omits some. In the table there are approximately 330,000 clones, 80% of which are singletons. The material was PBMCs, obtained before ibrutinib treatment. The source of these receptors is a human donor with chronic lymphocytic leukemia. Each CDR3 is given with its conserved first and last residue. Each record gives: V gene, D gene, CDR3 length, J gene, clone size, CDR3 protein, CDR3 DNA. D genes are given only for firm matches. Part of the rows lack a size; the others show once, few, many or a class for expanded clones.

v_gene: TRBV5-1
d_gene: TRBD1
len: 15
j_gene: TRBJ1-1
abundance: NA
CDR3aa: CASSLTGGSDTEAFF
CDR3nt: TGCGCCAGCAGCTTAACAGGGGGCTCGGACACTGAAGCTTTCTTT

v_gene: TRBV11-2
d_gene: NA
len: 11
j_gene: TRBJ2-1
abundance: NA
CDR3aa: CASSLGNEQFF
CDR3nt: TGTGCCAGCAGCTTAGGTAATGAGCAGTTCTTC

v_gene: TRBV5-4
d_gene: NA
len: 15
j_gene: TRBJ1-1
abundance: NA
CDR3aa: CASIGGPTWNTEAFF
CDR3nt: TGTGCCAGCATCGGTGGGCCCACCTGGAACACTGAAGCTTTCTTT

v_gene: TRBV10-3
d_gene: NA
len: 15
j_gene: TRBJ1-5
abundance: NA
CDR3aa: CAISESRQPNQPQHF
CDR3nt: TGTGCCATCAGTGAGTCGAGACAGCCAAATCAGCCCCAGCATTTT

v_gene: TRBV9
d_gene: TRBD2
len: 17
j_gene: TRBJ2-1
abundance: NA
CDR3aa: CASSGGTSGRAYNEQFF
CDR3nt: TGTGCCAGCAGCGGCGGGACTAGCGGGAGGGCGTACAATGAGCAGTTCTTC

v_gene: TRBV15
d_gene: TRBD2
len: 16
j_gene: TRBJ2-5
abundance: NA
CDR3aa: CATKLGTSGSRQTQYF
CDR3nt: TGTGCCACCAAGTTGGGAACTAGCGGGAGTAGACAGACCCAGTACTTC

v_gene: TRBV27
d_gene: NA
len: 16
j_gene: TRBJ1-2
abundance: NA
CDR3aa: CASSFVAGGGDYGYTF
CDR3nt: TGTGCCAGCAGTTTTGTGGCCGGTGGAGGGGACTATGGCTACACCTTC

v_gene: TRBV10-3
d_gene: NA
len: 16
j_gene: TRBJ2-2
abundance: NA
CDR3aa: CAISDSLSANTGELFF
CDR3nt: TGTGCCATCAGTGATTCACTTTCCGCCAACACCGGGGAGCTGTTTTTT

v_gene: TRBV29-1
d_gene: NA
len: 13
j_gene: TRBJ2-2
abundance: once
CDR3aa: CSVEEGGTGELFF
CDR3nt: TGCAGCGTTGAGGAAGGGGGGACCGGGGAGCTGTTTTTT

v_gene: TRBV7-2
d_gene: TRBD2
len: 16
j_gene: TRBJ2-1
abundance: NA
CDR3aa: CASSSRGTSVGSEQFF
CDR3nt: TGTGCCAGCAGCTCCCGAGGGACTAGCGTTGGGAGTGAGCAGTTCTTC

v_gene: TRBV27
d_gene: TRBD2
len: 14
j_gene: TRBJ2-7
abundance: NA
CDR3aa: CASSLGGRLTEQYF
CDR3nt: TGTGCCAGCAGTTTAGGCGGGAGGCTGACGGAGCAGTACTTC

v_gene: TRBV7-2
d_gene: TRBD2
len: 15
j_gene: TRBJ2-7
abundance: NA
CDR3aa: CASSLVLAGGREQYF
CDR3nt: TGTGCCAGCAGCTTAGTGCTAGCGGGAGGGCGCGAGCAGTACTTC

v_gene: TRBV2
d_gene: TRBD1
len: 14
j_gene: TRBJ1-2
abundance: once
CDR3aa: CASMTDRVRYGYTF
CDR3nt: TGTGCCAGCATGACAGACAGGGTTCGCTATGGCTACACCTTC

v_gene: TRBV7-8
d_gene: TRBD2
len: 16
j_gene: TRBJ2-5
abundance: NA
CDR3aa: CASSLGAGGPGETQYF
CDR3nt: TGTGCCAGCAGCTTAGGAGCGGGAGGGCCGGGGGAGACCCAGTACTTC

v_gene: TRBV7-3
d_gene: NA
len: 13
j_gene: TRBJ2-1
abundance: NA
CDR3aa: CASSFQRYNEQFF
CDR3nt: TGTGCCAGCAGCTTCCAGCGGTACAATGAGCAGTTCTTC

v_gene: TRBV30
d_gene: NA
len: 15
j_gene: TRBJ2-7
abundance: NA
CDR3aa: CAWSPTGGPFYEQYF
CDR3nt: TGTGCCTGGAGTCCCACAGGAGGGCCCTTCTACGAGCAGTACTTC

v_gene: TRBV6-5
d_gene: TRBD2
len: 16
j_gene: TRBJ2-1
abundance: few
CDR3aa: CASSYSGSSGRREQFF
CDR3nt: TGTGCCAGCAGTTACTCAGGGTCTAGCGGGAGAAGGGAGCAGTTCTTC

v_gene: TRBV7-9
d_gene: NA
len: 13
j_gene: TRBJ2-3
abundance: NA
CDR3aa: CASSLDVFQTQYF
CDR3nt: TGTGCCAGCAGCTTAGACGTCTTTCAGACGCAGTATTTT

v_gene: TRBV9
d_gene: TRBD2
len: 17
j_gene: TRBJ2-1
abundance: NA
CDR3aa: CASSALGTSGRRYEQFF
CDR3nt: TGTGCCAGCAGCGCCCTCGGGACTAGCGGGAGACGGTATGAGCAGTTCTTC

v_gene: TRBV29-1
d_gene: NA
len: 15
j_gene: TRBJ1-1
abundance: NA
CDR3aa: CSVRSLTVMNTEAFF
CDR3nt: TGCAGCGTTCGGTCGTTAACAGTCATGAACACTGAAGCTTTCTTT

v_gene: TRBV7-2
d_gene: NA
len: 16
j_gene: TRBJ2-2
abundance: NA
CDR3aa: CASSPRHHSNTGELFF
CDR3nt: TGTGCCAGCAGCCCTAGACACCATTCGAACACCGGGGAGCTGTTTTTT

v_gene: TRBV5-1
d_gene: TRBD1
len: 16
j_gene: TRBJ2-1
abundance: few
CDR3aa: CASSGSGQGNLNEQFF
CDR3nt: TGCGCCAGCAGCGGATCGGGACAGGGGAATCTAAATGAGCAGTTCTTC

v_gene: TRBV15
d_gene: NA
len: 14
j_gene: TRBJ1-4
abundance: NA
CDR3aa: CATSRDLAGEKLFF
CDR3nt: TGTGCCACCAGCAGAGATCTGGCAGGAGAAAAACTGTTTTTT

v_gene: TRBV5-4
d_gene: TRBD2
len: 15
j_gene: TRBJ2-2
abundance: NA
CDR3aa: CASSSRAGSSGELFF
CDR3nt: TGTGCCAGCAGCTCCCGAGCGGGGAGTTCCGGGGAGCTGTTTTTT

v_gene: TRBV4-2
d_gene: TRBD2
len: 15
j_gene: TRBJ2-7
abundance: NA
CDR3aa: CASSQDQRDRYEQYF
CDR3nt: TGTGCCAGCAGCCAAGATCAGCGGGACCGATACGAGCAGTACTTC

v_gene: TRBV28
d_gene: NA
len: 12
j_gene: TRBJ1-2
abundance: NA
CDR3aa: CASQIESGGYTF
CDR3nt: TGTGCCAGCCAGATTGAGTCGGGGGGCTACACCTTC

v_gene: TRBV28
d_gene: TRBD1
len: 14
j_gene: TRBJ2-7
abundance: NA
CDR3aa: CASRRGGLSYEQYF
CDR3nt: TGTGCCAGCAGAAGAGGGGGCCTCTCCTACGAGCAGTACTTC

v_gene: TRBV5-4
d_gene: NA
len: 15
j_gene: TRBJ1-1
abundance: NA
CDR3aa: CASSLAPGMNTEAFF
CDR3nt: TGTGCCAGCAGCTTGGCCCCAGGTATGAACACTGAAGCTTTCTTT

v_gene: TRBV6-5
d_gene: TRBD1
len: 15
j_gene: TRBJ1-4
abundance: NA
CDR3aa: CASGPGRGPNEKLFF
CDR3nt: TGTGCCAGCGGACCGGGGAGGGGGCCTAATGAAAAACTGTTTTTT

v_gene: TRBV5-4
d_gene: NA
len: 16
j_gene: TRBJ2-3
abundance: NA
CDR3aa: CASSLGRTASTDTQYF
CDR3nt: TGTGCCAGCAGCTTGGGTCGGACAGCTAGCACAGATACGCAGTATTTT

v_gene: TRBV28
d_gene: NA
len: 17
j_gene: TRBJ1-1
abundance: NA
CDR3aa: CASSSPILYSQDTEAFF
CDR3nt: TGTGCCAGCAGTTCCCCGATCCTCTATTCCCAGGACACTGAAGCTTTCTTT